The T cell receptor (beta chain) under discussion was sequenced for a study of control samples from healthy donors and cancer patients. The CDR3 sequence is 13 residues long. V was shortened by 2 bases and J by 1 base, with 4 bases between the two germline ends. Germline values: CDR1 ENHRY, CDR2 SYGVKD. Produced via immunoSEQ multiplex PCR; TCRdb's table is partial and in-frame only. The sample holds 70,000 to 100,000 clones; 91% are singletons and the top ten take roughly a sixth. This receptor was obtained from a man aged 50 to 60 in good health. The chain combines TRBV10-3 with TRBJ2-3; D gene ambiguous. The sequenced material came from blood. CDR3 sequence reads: CAISEARTDTQYF. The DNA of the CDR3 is TGTGCCATCAGTGAGGCCCGCACAGATACGCAGTATTTT.